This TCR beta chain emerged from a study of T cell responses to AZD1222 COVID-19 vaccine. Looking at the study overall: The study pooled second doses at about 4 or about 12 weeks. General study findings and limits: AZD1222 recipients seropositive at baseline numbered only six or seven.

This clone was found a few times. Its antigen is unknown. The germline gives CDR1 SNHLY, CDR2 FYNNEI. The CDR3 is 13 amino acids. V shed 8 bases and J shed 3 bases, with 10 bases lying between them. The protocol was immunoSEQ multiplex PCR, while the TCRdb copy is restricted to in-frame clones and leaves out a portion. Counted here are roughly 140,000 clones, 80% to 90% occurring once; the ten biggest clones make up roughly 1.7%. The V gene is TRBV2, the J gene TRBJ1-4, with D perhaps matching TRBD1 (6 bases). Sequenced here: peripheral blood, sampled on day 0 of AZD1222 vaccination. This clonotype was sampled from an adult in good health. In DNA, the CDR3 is TGTGCCAGCGTACGGGGGCCTAATGAAAAACTGTTTTTT. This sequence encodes CASVRGPNEKLFF.